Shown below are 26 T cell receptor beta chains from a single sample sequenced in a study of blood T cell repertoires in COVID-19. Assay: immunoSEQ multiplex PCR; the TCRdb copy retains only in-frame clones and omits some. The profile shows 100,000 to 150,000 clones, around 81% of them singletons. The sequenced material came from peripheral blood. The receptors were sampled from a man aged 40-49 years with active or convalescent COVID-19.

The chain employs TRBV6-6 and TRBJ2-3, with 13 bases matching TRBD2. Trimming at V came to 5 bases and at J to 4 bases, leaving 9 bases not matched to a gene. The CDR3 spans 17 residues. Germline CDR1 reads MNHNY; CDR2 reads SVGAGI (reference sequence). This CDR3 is CASSPPPGLAGADTQYF. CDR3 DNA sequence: TGTGCCAGCAGTCCTCCGCCCGGACTAGCGGGGGCAGATACGCAGTATTTT.

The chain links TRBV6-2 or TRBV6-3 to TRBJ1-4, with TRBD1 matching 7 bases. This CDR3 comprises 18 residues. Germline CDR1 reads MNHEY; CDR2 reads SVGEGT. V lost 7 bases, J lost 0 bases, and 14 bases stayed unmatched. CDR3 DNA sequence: TGTGCCAGCACCCCGGACAGGCTAGGTCCGGCAACTAATGAAAAACTGTTTTTT. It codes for CASTPDRLGPATNEKLFF.

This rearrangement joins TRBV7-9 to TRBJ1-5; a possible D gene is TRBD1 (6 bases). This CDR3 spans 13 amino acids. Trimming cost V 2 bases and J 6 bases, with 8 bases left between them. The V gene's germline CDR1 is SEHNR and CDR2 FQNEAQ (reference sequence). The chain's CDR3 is CASSLTGLQPQHF. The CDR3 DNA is TGTGCCAGCAGCTTAACAGGGCTTCAGCCCCAGCATTTT.

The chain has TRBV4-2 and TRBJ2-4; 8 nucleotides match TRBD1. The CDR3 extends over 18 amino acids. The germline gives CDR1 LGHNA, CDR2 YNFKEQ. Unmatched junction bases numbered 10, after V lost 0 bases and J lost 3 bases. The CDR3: CASSQEWRQGLVKNIQYF. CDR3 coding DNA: TGTGCCAGCAGCCAAGAGTGGAGACAGGGGTTGGTCAAAAACATTCAGTACTTC.

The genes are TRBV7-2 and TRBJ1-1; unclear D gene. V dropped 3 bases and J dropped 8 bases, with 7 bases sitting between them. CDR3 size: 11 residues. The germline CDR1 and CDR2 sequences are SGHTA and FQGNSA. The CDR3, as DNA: TGTGCCAGCAGCTTCCCAGGCGAAGCTTTCTTT. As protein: CASSFPGEAFF.

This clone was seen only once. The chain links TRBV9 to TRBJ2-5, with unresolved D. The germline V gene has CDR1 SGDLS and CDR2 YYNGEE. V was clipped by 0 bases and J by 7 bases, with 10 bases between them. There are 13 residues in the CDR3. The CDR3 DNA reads TGTGCCAGCAGCGTAGACCACCCGGGGACCCAGTACTTC. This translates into CASSVDHPGTQYF.

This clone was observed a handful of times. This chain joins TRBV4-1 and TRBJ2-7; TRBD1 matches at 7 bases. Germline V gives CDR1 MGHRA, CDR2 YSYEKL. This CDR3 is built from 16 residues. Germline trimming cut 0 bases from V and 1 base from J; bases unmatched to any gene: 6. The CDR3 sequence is CASSQDYGTDSYEQYF. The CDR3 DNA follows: TGCGCCAGCAGCCAAGATTATGGGACAGATTCCTACGAGCAGTACTTC.

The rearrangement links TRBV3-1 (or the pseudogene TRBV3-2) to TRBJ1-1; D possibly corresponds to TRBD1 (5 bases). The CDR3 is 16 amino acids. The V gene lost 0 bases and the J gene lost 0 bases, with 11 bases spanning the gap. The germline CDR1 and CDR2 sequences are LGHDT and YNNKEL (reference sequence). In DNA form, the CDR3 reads TGTGCCAGCAGCCAAGATGAACAGGCTGTGAACACTGAAGCTTTCTTT. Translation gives CASSQDEQAVNTEAFF.

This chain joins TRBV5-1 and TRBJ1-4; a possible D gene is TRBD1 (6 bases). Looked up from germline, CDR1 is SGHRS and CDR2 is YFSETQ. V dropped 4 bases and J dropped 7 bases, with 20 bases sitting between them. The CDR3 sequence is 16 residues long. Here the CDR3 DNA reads TGCGCCAGCAGCATAGGGACAACCGGGATTATTGAAAAACTGTTTTTT. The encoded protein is CASSIGTTGIIEKLFF.

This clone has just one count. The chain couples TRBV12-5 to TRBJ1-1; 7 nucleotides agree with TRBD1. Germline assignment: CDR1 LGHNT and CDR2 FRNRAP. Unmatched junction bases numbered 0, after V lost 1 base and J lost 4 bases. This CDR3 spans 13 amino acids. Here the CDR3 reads CASGLDRGTEAFF. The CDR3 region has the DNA TGTGCTAGTGGTTTGGACAGGGGCACTGAAGCTTTCTTT. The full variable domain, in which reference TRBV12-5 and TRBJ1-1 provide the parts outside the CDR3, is DARVTQTPRHKVTEMGQEVTMRCQPILGHNTVFWYRQTMMQGLELLAYFRNRAPLDDSGMPKDRFSAEMPDATLATLKIQPSEPRDSAVYFCASGLDRGTEAFFGQGTRLTVV.

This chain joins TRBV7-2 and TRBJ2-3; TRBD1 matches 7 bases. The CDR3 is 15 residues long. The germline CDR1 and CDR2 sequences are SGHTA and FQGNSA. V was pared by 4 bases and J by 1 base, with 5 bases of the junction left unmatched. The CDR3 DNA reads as TGTGCCAGCAGCTCTTTCGGGACAGGCACAGATACGCAGTATTTT. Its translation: CASSSFGTGTDTQYF.

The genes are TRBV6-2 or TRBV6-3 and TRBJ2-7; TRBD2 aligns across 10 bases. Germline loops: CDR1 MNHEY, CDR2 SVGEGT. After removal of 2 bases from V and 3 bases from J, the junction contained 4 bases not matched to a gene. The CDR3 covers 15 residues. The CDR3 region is CASSYVERGGYEQYF. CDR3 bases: TGTGCCAGCAGTTACGTCGAGCGGGGGGGCTACGAGCAGTACTTC.

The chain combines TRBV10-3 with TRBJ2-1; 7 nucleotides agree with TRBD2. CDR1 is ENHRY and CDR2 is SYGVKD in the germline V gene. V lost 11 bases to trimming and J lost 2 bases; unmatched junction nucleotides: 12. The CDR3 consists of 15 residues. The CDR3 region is CASRPPGGTYNEQFF. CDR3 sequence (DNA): TGTGCCTCCCGGCCCCCCGGGGGGACCTACAATGAGCAGTTCTTC.

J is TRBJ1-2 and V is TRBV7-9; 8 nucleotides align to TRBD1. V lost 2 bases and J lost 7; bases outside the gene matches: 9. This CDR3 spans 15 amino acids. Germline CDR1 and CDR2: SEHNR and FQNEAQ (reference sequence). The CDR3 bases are TGTGCCAGCAGCTTACACCAAACAGGGGGAAGTGGCTACACCTTC. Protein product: CASSLHQTGGSGYTF.

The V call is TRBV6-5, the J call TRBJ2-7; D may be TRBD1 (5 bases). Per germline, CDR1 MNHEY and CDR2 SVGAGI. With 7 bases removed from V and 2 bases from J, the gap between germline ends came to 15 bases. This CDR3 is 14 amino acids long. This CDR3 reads CASNYRQHPYEQYF. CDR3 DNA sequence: TGTGCCAGCAACTACCGACAGCATCCCTACGAGCAGTACTTC.

CDR3 sequence (DNA): TGCGCCAGCAGCCAAGAGGGCGGGTCGAACACCGGGGAGCTGTTTTTT. The encoded protein is CASSQEGGSNTGELFF. This rearrangement joins TRBV4-1 to TRBJ2-2; D is possibly TRBD2 (5 bases). The CDR3 runs to 16 residues. Germline CDR1 reads MGHRA; CDR2 reads YSYEKL. V dropped 0 bases and J dropped 0 bases, with 8 bases sitting between them.

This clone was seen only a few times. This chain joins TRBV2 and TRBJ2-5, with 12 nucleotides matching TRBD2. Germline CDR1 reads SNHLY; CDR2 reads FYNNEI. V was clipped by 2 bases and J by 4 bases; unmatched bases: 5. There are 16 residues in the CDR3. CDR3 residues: CASSEPAGLAGETQYF. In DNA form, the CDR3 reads TGTGCCAGCAGTGAACCAGCGGGACTAGCGGGAGAGACCCAGTACTTC. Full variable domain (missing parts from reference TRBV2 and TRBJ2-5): EPEVTQTPSHQVTQMGQEVILRCVPISNHLYFYWYRQILGQKVEFLVSFYNNEISEKSEIFDDQFSVERPDGSNFTLKIRSTKLEDSAMYFCASSEPAGLAGETQYFGPGTRLLVL.

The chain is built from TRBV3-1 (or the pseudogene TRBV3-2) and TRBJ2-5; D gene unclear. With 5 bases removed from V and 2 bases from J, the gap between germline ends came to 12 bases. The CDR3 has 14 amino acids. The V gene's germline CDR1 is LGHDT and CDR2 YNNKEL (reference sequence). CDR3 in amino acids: CASSYSGSQETQYF. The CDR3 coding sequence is TGTGCCAGCAGCTACTCCGGGTCTCAAGAGACCCAGTACTTC.

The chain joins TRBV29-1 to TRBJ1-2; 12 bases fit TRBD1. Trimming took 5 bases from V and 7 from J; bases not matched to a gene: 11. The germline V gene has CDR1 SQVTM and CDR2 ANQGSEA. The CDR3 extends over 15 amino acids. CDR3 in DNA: TGCAGCGTTCAAAACACCGGGACAGGGGGCTTTGGCTACACCTTC. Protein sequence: CSVQNTGTGGFGYTF.

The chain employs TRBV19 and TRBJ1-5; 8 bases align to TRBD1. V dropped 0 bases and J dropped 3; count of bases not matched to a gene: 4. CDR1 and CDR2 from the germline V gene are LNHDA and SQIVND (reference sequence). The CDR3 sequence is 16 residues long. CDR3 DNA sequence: TGTGCCAGTAGTATAGACCGGGACAGGTCCAATCAGCCCCAGCATTTT. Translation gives CASSIDRDRSNQPQHF.

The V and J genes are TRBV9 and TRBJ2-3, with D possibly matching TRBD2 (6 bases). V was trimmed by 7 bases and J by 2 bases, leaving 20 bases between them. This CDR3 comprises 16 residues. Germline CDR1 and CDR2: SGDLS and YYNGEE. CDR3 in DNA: TGTGCCAGCCATACGACTAGGAGAAAATACACAGATACGCAGTATTTT. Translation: CASHTTRRKYTDTQYF.

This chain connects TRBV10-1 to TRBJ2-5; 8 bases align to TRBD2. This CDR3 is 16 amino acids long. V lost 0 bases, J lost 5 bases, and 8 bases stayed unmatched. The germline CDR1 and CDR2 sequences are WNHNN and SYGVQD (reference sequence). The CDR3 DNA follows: TGCGCCAGCAGTGAGTCGAACCGGGGGGGCCCTGAGACCCAGTACTTC. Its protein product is CASSESNRGGPETQYF.

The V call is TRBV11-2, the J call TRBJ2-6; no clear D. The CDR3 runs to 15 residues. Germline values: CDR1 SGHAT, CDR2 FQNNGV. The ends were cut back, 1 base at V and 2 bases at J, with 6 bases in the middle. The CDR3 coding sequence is TGTGCCAGCAGCTTAGGAACAGCTGGGGCCAACGTCCTGACTTTC. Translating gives CASSLGTAGANVLTF.

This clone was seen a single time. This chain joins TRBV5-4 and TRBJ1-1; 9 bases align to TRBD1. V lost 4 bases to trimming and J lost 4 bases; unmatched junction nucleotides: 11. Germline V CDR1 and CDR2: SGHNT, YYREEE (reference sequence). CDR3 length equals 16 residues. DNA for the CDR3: TGTGCCAGCAGCACGGGCGGGACAGGGACCATCACTGAAGCTTTCTTT. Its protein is CASSTGGTGTITEAFF.

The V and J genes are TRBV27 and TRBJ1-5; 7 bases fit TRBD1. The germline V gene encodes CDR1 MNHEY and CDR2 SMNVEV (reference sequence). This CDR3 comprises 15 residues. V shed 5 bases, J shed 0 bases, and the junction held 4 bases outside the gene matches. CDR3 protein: CASSTGTVSNQPQHF. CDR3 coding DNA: TGTGCCAGCAGTACCGGGACAGTTAGCAATCAGCCCCAGCATTTT.

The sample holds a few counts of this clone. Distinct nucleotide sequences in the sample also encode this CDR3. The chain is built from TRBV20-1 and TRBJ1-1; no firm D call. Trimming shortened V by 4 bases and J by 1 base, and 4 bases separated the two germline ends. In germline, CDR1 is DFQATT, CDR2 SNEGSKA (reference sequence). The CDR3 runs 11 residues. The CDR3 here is CSAMRNTEAFF. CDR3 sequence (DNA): TGCAGTGCTATGAGGAACACTGAAGCTTTCTTT.